The 5 T cell receptor beta chains presented below share a single source sample, sequenced in a study of shared clonotypes between healthy human individuals. Assay used: immunoSEQ multiplex PCR; TCRdb lists only in-frame clones, some missing. The repertoire includes about 2.1 million clones, just under 95% of them detected once, and around 1.8% sits in the top ten. Only CD45RO-negative cells positively selected for CCR7 counted as naive CD8 cells, so terminally differentiated effector memory CD45RA+ cells were excluded. Sequencing was carried out using naive CD8+ T cells from PBMCs. The receptors stem from a man aged 18 to 29 in good health. Some clones in this sample may be carry-over from other donors' samples.

The rearrangement joins TRBV28 to TRBJ1-1, with a possible D match to TRBD1 (5 bases). Trimming cost V 6 bases and J 0 bases, with 8 bases left between them. The germline V gene has CDR1 MDHEN and CDR2 SYDVKM. The CDR3 contains 13 residues. The chain's CDR3 is CASRAGLNTEAFF. The CDR3 DNA sequence: TGTGCCAGCAGGGCAGGGTTGAACACTGAAGCTTTCTTT.

This clone was recorded a few times. CDR3 sequence reads: CASSQGKQGNGELFF. DNA for the CDR3: TGTGCCAGCAGCCAGGGAAAACAGGGGAACGGGGAGCTGTTTTTT. The chain carries TRBV14 and TRBJ2-2, with 7 positions matching TRBD1. This CDR3 comprises 15 residues. In germline, CDR1 is SGHDN, CDR2 FVKESK. V lost 3 bases, J lost 7 bases, and 8 bases stayed unmatched.

To note about this clone: The same CDR3 is also encoded by other DNA sequences in this sample. The genes are TRBV7-9 and TRBJ1-1; no firm D call. V shed 1 base and J shed 3 bases, with 6 bases lying between them. CDR1 and CDR2 from the germline V gene are SEHNR and FQNEAQ (reference sequence). The CDR3 is made up of 13 amino acids. The CDR3 nucleotides are TGTGCCAGCAGCTTAGTTTTGGACACTGAAGCTTTCTTT. This translates into CASSLVLDTEAFF. The whole variable domain, filled in from reference TRBV7-9 and TRBJ1-1, reads DTGVSQNPRHKITKRGQNVTFRCDPISEHNRLYWYRQTLGQGPEFLTYFQNEAQLEKSRLLSDRFSAERPKGSFSTLEIQRTEQGDSAMYLCASSLVLDTEAFFGQGTRLTVV.

The V call is TRBV7-3, the J call TRBJ1-2; D call uncertain. This CDR3 is built from 14 residues. Between the trimmed V and J ends, which lost 2 bases and 0 bases, there was a span of 7 bases. CDR1 is SGHTA, CDR2 FQGTGA, per germline. DNA for the CDR3: TGTGCCAGCAGCTTATACGGTACTAACTATGGCTACACCTTC. This codes for CASSLYGTNYGYTF.

V is TRBV25-1 and J is TRBJ2-5; no clear D gene. Trimming stripped 9 bases from V and 1 base from J, with 15 bases between. From germline, CDR1 is MGHDK and CDR2 SYGVNS. The CDR3 contains 14 residues. The CDR3 nucleotides read TGTGCCAGTGGGCGGATCGACATCCAAGAGACCCAGTACTTC. Amino acid sequence: CASGRIDIQETQYF.